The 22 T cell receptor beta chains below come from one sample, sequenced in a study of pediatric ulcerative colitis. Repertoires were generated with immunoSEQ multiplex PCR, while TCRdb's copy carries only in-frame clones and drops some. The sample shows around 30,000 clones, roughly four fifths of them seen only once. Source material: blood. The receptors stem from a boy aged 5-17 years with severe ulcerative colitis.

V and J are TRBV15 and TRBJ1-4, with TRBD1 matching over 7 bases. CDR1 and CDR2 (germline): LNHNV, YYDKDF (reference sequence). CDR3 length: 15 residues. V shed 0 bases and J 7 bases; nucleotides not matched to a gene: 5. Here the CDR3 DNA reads TGTGCCACCAGCAGAGATCCGGCAGGGGGTGAAAAACTGTTTTTT. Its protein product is CATSRDPAGGEKLFF.

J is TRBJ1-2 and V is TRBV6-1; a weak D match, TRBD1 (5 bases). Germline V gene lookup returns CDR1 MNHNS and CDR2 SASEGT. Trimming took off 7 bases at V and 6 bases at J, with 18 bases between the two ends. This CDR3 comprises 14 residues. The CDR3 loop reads CASKTDSILHGYTF. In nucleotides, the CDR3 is TGTGCCAGCAAGACCGACAGCATTCTTCATGGCTACACCTTC.

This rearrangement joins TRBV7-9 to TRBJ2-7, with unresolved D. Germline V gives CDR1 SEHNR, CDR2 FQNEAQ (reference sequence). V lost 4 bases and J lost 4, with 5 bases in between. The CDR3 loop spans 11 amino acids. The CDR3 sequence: CASSSYYEQYF. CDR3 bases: TGTGCCAGCAGCTCATATTACGAGCAGTACTTC.

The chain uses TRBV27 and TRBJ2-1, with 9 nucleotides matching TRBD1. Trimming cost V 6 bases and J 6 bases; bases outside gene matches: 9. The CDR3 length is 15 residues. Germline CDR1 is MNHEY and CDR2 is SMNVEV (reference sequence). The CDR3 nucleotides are TGTGCCAGCAGAACAACCGGGACAGGGACCAATGAGCAGTTCTTC. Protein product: CASRTTGTGTNEQFF.

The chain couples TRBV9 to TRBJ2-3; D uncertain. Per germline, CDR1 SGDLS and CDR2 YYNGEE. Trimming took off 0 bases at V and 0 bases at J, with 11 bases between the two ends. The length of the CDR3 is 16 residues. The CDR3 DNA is TGTGCCAGCAGCGTAGGGGCTGACGATAGCACAGATACGCAGTATTTT. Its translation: CASSVGADDSTDTQYF.

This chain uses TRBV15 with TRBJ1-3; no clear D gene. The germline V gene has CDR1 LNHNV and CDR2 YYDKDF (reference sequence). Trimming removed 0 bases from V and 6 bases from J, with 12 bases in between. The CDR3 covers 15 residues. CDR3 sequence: CATSRDHGLENTIYF. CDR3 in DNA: TGTGCCACCAGCAGAGATCACGGGTTAGAAAACACCATATATTTT.

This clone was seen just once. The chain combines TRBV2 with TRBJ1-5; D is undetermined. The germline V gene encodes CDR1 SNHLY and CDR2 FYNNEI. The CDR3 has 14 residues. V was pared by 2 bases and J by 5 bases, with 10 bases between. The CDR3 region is CASSELGGDQPQHF. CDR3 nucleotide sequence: TGTGCCAGCAGTGAATTGGGAGGCGATCAGCCCCAGCATTTT.

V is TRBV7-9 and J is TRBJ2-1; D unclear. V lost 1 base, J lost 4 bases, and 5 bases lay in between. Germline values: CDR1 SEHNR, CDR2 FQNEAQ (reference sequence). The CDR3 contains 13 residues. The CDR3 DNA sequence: TGTGCCAGCAGCTTAGGGGATTACAATGAGCAGTTCTTC. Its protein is CASSLGDYNEQFF.

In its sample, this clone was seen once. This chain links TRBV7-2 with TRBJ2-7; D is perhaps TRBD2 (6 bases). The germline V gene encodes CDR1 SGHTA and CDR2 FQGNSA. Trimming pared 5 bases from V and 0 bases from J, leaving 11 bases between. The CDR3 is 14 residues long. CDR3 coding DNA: TGTGCCAGCAGCCCCCAGGGAGGCTCCTACGAGCAGTACTTC. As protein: CASSPQGGSYEQYF.

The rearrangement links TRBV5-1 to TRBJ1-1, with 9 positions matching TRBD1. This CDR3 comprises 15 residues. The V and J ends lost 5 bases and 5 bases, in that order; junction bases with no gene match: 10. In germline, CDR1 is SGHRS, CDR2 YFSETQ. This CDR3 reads CASSLNRGRGTEAFF. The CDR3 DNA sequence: TGCGCCAGCAGTCTTAACAGGGGGCGAGGAACTGAAGCTTTCTTT. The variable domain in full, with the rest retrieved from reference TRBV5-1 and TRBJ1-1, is KAGVTQTPRYLIKTRGQQVTLSCSPISGHRSVSWYQQTPGQGLQFLFEYFSETQRNKGNFPGRFSGRQFSNSRSEMNVSTLELGDSALYLCASSLNRGRGTEAFFGQGTRLTVV.

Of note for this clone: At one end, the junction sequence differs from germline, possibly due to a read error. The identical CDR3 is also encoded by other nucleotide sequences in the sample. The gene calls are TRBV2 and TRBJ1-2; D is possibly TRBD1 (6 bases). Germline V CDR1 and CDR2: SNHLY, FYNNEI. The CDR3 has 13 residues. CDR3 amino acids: CASRADSNYGYTF. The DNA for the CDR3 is TGTGCCAGCAGAGCGGACAGTAACTATGGCTACACCTTT.

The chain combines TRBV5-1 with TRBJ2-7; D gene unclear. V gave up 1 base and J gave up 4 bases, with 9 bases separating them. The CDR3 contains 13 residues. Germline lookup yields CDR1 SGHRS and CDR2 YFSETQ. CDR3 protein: CASSLSVTYEQYF. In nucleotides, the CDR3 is TGCGCCAGCAGCTTGTCGGTGACATACGAGCAGTACTTC.

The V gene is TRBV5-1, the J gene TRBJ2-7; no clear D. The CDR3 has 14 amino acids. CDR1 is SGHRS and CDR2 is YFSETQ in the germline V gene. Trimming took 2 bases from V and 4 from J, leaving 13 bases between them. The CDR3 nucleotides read TGCGCCAGCAGCTTCCGTCCCGGCCGATACGAGCAGTACTTC. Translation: CASSFRPGRYEQYF.

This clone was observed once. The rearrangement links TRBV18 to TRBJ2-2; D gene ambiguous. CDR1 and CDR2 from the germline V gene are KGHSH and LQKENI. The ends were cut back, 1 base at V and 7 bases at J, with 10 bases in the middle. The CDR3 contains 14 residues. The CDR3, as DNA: TGTGCCAGCTCACCACTCCTCAGTAGCGGGGAGCTGTTTTTT. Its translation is CASSPLLSSGELFF.

Here the CDR3 DNA reads TGTGCCAGCAGCCAAAAAACCGGACTAGTTCAAGATACGCAGTATTTT. Its translation: CASSQKTGLVQDTQYF. The rearrangement joins TRBV5-4 to TRBJ2-3, with TRBD2 matching 7 bases. CDR3 size: 16 residues. V trimming: 4 bases; J trimming: 5 bases; junction bases outside the gene matches: 13. Germline V gene data show CDR1 as SGHNT and CDR2 as YYREEE (reference sequence).

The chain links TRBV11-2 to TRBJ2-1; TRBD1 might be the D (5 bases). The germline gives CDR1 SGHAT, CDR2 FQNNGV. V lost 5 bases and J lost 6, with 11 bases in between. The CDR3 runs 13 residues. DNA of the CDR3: TGTGCCAGCAGCCCTGGGGCGGTCAATGAGCAGTTCTTC. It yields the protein CASSPGAVNEQFF.

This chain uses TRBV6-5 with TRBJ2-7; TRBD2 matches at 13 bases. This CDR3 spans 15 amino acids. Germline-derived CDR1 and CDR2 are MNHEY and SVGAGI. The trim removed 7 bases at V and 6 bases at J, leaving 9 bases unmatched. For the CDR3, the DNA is TGTGCCAGCAAAGGGACTAGCGGGGTTTCTGGCGAGCAGTACTTC. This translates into CASKGTSGVSGEQYF.

The DNA for the CDR3 is TGTGCCAGCAGCTTAACGGGGGCCCAAGAGACCCAGTACTTC. Amino acid sequence: CASSLTGAQETQYF. This rearrangement joins TRBV7-9 to TRBJ2-5; D tentatively fits TRBD1 or TRBD2 (6 bases each). The CDR3 is 14 amino acids. The germline gives CDR1 SEHNR, CDR2 FQNEAQ (reference sequence). The V and J ends lost 2 bases and 1 base respectively, with 8 bases between them.

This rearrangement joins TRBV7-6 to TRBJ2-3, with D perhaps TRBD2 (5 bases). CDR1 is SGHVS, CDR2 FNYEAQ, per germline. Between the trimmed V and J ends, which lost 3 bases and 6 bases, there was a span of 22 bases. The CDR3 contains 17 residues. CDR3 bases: TGTGCCAGCAGCTTGGGCGCCTTCCCGAGGGCCGACGATACGCAGTATTTT. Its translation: CASSLGAFPRADDTQYF.

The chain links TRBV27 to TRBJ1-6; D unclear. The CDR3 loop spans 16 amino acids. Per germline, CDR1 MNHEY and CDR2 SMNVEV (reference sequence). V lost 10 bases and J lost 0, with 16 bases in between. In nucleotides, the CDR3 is TGTGCCACAGCGGGAGGTCGCAGCTCCTATAATTCACCCCTCCACTTT. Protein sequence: CATAGGRSSYNSPLHF.

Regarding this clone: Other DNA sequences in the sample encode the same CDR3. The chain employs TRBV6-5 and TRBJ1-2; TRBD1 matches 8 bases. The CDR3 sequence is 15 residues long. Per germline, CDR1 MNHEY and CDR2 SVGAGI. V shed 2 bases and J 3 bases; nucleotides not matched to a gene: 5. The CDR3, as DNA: TGTGCCAGCAGTTACCGTGACAGGGGCCACTATGGCTACACCTTC. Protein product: CASSYRDRGHYGYTF.

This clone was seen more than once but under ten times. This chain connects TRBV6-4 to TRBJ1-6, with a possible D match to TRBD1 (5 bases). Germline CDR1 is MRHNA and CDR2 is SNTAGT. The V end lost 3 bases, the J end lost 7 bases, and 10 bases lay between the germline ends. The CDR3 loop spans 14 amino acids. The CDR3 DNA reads TGTGCCAGCAGTGAAGGGGATATGAATTCACCCCTCCACTTT. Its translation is CASSEGDMNSPLHF.